This TCR beta chain was profiled in a study of T-cell memory formation after mild COVID-19. The CDR3 is made up of 15 amino acids. The J segment lost 5 bases and the V segment lost 0 bases, leaving 2 bases of the junction unmatched. Per germline, CDR1 LGHDT and CDR2 YNNKEL (reference sequence). There are a few counts of this clonotype. The antigen remains unidentified. TCRdb reprocessed the 5' RACE reads via MiXCR and lists one record per CDR3 protein. Of 300,000 to 350,000 distinct CDR3 sequences listed, roughly 15% were seen once; the top ten hold approximately 22%. General study points: Some SARS-CoV-2-responding clones were already detected in memory before infection. The second-wave clones peaking on day 37 were not confirmed as SARS-CoV-2-specific. A balance of CD4 and CD8 characterized clones contracting day 15 to 85, whereas later expanders leaned CD4+.

The receptor comes from a man aged 18 to 29 who had mild COVID-19 (a few samples of this study predate the infection). Cell type and time point are not known. Sequencing was done on a sample of PBMCs or a T cell subset sorted from them (not recorded which). V gene TRBV3-1 combines with J gene TRBJ2-1; 9 positions agree with TRBD2. The CDR3 region has the DNA TGTGCCAGCAGCCAAGAGCTAGCGGGACACAATGAGCAGTTCTTC. It is translated as CASSQELAGHNEQFF.